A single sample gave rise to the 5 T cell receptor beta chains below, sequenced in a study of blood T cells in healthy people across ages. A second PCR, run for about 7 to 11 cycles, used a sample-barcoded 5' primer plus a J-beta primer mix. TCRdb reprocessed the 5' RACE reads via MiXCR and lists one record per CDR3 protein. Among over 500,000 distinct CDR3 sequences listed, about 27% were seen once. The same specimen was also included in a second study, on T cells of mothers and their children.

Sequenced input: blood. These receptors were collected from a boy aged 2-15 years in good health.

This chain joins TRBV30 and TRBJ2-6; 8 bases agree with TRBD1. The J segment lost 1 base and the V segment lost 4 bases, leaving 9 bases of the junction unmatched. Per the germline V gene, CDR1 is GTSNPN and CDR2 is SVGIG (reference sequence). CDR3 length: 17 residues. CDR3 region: CAWTPDRVRSGANVLTF. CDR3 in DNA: TGTGCCTGGACCCCGGACAGGGTGAGGTCTGGGGCCAACGTCCTGACTTTC.

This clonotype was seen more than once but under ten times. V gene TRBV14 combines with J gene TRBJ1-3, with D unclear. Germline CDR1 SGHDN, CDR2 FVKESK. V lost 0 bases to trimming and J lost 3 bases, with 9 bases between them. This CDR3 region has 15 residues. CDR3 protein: CASSQDAGYGNTIYF. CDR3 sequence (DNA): TGTGCCAGCAGCCAAGATGCAGGATATGGAAACACCATATATTTT.

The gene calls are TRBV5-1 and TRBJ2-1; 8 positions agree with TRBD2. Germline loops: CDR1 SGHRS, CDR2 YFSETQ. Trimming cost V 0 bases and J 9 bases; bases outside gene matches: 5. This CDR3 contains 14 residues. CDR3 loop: CASSLAVAGLEQFF. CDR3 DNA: TGCGCCAGCAGCTTGGCAGTAGCGGGACTTGAGCAGTTCTTC.

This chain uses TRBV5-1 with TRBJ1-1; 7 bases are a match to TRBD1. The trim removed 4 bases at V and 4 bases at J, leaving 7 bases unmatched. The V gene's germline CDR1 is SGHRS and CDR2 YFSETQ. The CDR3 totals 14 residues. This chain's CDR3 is CASSVGQRGTEAFF. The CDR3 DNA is TGCGCCAGCAGCGTGGGACAGCGAGGCACTGAAGCTTTCTTT.

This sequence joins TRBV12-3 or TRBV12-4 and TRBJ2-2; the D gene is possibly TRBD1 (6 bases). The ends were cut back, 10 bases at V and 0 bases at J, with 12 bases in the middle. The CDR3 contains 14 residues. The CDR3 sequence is CANPGHPNTGELFF. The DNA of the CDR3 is TGTGCCAACCCGGGACACCCGAACACCGGGGAGCTGTTTTTT.